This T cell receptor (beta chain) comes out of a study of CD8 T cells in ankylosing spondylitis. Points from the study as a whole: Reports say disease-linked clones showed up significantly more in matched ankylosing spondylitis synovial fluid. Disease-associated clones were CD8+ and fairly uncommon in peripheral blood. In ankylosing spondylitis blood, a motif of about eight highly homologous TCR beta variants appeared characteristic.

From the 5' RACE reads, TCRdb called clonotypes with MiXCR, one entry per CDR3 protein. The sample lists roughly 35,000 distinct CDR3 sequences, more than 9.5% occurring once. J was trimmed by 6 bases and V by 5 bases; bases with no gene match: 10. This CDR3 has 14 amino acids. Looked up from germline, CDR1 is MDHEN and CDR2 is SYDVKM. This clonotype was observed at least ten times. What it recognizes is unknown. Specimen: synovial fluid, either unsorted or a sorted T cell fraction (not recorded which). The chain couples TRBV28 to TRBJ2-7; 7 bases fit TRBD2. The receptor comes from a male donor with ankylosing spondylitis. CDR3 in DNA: TGTGCCAGCAGTCCTCCGGGACTACTAGTCGAGCAGTACTTC. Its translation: CASSPPGLLVEQYF.